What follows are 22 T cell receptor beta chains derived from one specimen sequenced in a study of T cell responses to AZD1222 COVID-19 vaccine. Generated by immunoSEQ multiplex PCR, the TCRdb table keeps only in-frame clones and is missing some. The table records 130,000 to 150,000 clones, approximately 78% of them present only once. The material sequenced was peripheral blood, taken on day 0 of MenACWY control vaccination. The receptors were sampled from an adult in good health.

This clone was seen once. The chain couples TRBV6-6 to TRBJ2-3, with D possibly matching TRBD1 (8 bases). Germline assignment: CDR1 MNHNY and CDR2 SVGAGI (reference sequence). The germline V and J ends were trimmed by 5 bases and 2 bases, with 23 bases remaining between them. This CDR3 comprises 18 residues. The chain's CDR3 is CASSRKIGQGLLTDTQYF. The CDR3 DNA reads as TGTGCCAGCAGTCGCAAGATTGGACAGGGACTACTCACAGATACGCAGTATTTT.

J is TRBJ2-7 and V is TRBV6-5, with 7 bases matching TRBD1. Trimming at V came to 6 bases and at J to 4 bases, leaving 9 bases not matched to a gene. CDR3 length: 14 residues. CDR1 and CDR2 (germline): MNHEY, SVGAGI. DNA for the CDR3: TGTGCCAGCAGACCGGGACAGCTTTTATACGAGCAGTACTTC. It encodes CASRPGQLLYEQYF.

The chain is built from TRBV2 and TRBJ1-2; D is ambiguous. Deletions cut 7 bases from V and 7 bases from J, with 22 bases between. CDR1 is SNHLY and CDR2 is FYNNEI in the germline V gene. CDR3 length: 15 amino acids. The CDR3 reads CASIIEGGKLGGYTF. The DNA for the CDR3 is TGTGCCAGCATAATAGAGGGAGGGAAGCTCGGTGGCTACACCTTC. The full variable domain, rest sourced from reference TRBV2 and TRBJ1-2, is EPEVTQTPSHQVTQMGQEVILRCVPISNHLYFYWYRQILGQKVEFLVSFYNNEISEKSEIFDDQFSVERPDGSNFTLKIRSTKLEDSAMYFCASIIEGGKLGGYTFGSGTRLTVV.

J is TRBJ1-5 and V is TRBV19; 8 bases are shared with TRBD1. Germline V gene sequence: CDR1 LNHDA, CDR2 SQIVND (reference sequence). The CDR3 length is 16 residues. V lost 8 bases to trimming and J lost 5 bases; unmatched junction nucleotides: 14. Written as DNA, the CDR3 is TGTGCCAGTCGCGGGCGACAGGACAGGGAGGATCAGCCCCAGCATTTT. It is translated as CASRGRQDREDQPQHF.

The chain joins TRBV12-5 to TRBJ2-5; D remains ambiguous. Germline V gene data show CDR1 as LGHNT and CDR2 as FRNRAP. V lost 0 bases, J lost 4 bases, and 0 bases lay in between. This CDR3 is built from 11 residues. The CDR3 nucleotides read TGTGCTAGTGGTTTGGTAGAGACCCAGTACTTC. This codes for CASGLVETQYF. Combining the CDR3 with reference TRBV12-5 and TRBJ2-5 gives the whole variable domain DARVTQTPRHKVTEMGQEVTMRCQPILGHNTVFWYRQTMMQGLELLAYFRNRAPLDDSGMPKDRFSAEMPDATLATLKIQPSEPRDSAVYFCASGLVETQYFGPGTRLLVL.

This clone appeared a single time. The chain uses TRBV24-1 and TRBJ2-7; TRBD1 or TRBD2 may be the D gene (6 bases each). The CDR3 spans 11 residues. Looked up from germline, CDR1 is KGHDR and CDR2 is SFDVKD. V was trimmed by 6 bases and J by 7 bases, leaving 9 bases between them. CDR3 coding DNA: TGTGCCACCAGTCAAGGGGGGGAGCAGTACTTC. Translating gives CATSQGGEQYF.

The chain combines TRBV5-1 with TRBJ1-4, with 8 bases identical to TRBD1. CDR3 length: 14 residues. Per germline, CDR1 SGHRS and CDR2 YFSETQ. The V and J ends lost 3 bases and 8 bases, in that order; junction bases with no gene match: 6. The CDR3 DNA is TGCGCCAGCAGCTCCCAGGGGGCTGGAGAAAAACTGTTTTTT. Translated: CASSSQGAGEKLFF.

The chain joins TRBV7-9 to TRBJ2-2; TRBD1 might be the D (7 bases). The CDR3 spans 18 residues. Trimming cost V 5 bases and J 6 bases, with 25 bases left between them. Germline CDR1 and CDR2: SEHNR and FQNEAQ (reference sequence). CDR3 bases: TGTGCCAGCAGCCCGGGTTCGGGGGACAGCGAGTGGGCCGGGGAGCTGTTTTTT. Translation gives CASSPGSGDSEWAGELFF.

The CDR3 nucleotides read TGTGCCAGCTCACCCACAAACCTTAACGGGGAGCTGTTTTTT. It encodes CASSPTNLNGELFF. The chain uses TRBV18 and TRBJ2-2; D not certain. Trimming removed 3 bases at V and 7 bases at J, with 12 bases between. The CDR3 spans 14 residues. Germline-derived CDR1 and CDR2 are KGHSH and LQKENI.

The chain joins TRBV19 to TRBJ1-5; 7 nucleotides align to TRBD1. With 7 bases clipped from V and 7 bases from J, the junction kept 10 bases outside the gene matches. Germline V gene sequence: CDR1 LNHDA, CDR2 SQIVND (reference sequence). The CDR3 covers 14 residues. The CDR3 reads CASTQTGPAQPQHF. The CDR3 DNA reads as TGTGCCAGTACCCAGACAGGGCCTGCACAGCCCCAGCATTTT.

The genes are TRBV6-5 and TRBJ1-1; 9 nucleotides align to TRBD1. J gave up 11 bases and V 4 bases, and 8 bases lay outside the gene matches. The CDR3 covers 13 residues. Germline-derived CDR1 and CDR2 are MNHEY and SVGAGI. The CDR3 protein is CASSSGQGRSAFF. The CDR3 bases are TGTGCCAGCAGTTCTGGACAGGGGAGATCGGCTTTCTTT.

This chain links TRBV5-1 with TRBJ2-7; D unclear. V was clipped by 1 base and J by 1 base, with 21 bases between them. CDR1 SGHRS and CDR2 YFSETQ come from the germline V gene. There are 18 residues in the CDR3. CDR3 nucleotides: TGCGCCAGCAGCTTGCGGGCAGCCACAAGCACCAAGTCCTACGAGCAGTACTTC. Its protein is CASSLRAATSTKSYEQYF.

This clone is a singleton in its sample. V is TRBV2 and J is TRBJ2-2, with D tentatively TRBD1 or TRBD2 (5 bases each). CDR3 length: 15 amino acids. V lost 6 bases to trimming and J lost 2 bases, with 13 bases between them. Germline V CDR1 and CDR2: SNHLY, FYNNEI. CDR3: CASSRDGTNTGELFF. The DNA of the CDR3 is TGTGCCAGCAGCAGGGACGGAACCAACACCGGGGAGCTGTTTTTT.

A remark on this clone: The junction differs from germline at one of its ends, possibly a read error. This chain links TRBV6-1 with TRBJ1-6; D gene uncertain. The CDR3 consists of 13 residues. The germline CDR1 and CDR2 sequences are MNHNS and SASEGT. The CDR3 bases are TGTGCCAGCAGTGAAAGTGGGCGGACCTCCGCGGACTTT. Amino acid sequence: CASSESGRTSADF.

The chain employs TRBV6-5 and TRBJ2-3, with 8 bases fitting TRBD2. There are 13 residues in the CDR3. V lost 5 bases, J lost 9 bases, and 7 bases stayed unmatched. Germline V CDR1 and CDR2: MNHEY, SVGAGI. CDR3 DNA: TGTGCCAGCAGTATCGGGGGGGGGCTCACGCAGTATTTT. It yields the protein CASSIGGGLTQYF.

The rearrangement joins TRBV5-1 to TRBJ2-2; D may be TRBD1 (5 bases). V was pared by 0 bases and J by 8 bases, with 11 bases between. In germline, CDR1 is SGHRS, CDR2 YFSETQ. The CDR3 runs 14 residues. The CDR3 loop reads CASSLVAGKGELFF. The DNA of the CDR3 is TGCGCCAGCAGCTTGGTGGCAGGGAAAGGGGAGCTGTTTTTT.

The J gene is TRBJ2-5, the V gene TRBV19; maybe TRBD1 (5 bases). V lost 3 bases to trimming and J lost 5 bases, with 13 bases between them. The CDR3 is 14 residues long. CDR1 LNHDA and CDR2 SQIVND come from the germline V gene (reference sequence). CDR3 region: CASSIQGTTETQYF. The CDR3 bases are TGTGCCAGTAGTATCCAGGGAACCACGGAGACCCAGTACTTC.

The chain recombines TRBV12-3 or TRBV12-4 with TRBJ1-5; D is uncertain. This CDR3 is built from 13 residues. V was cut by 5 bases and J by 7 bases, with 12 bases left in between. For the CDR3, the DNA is TGTGCCAGCAGTCGGCTCGATGGGCAGCCCCAGCATTTT. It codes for CASSRLDGQPQHF.

The chain's CDR3 is CASSIGSTEAFF. The CDR3 nucleotides are TGTGCCAGTAGTATAGGGAGCACTGAAGCTTTCTTT. The chain links TRBV19 to TRBJ1-1; D gene ambiguous. The V end lost 1 base, the J end lost 4 bases, and 4 bases lay between the germline ends. Germline CDR1 and CDR2: LNHDA and SQIVND (reference sequence). The CDR3 length is 12 residues.

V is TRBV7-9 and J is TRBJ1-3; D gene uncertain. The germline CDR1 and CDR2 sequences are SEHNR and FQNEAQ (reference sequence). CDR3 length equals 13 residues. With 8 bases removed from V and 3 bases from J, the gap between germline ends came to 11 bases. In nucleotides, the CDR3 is TGTGCCAGCGATCGGGAGCTTGGAAACACCATATATTTT. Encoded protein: CASDRELGNTIYF.

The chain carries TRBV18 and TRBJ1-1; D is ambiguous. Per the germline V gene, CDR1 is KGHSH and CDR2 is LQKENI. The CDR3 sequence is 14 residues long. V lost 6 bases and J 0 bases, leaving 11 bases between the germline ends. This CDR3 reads CASSLREMNTEAFF. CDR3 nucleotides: TGTGCCAGCTCCCTAAGGGAAATGAACACTGAAGCTTTCTTT.

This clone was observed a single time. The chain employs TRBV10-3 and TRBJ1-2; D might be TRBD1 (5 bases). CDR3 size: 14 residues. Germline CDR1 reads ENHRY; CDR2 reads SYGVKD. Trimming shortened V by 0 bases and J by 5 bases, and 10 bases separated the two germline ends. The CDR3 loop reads CAISESGEIYGYTF. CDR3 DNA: TGTGCCATCAGTGAGTCGGGGGAGATTTATGGCTACACCTTC.